This section outlines one TCR beta chain sequence together with its context. The antigen it binds to is not known. The input lacks base qualities; no much larger clone sits a single base away. The data stem from a study of blood T cell repertoires in COVID-19 (TCRdb year 2020). Regarding the study in general: Collaborator samples came from the United States, Italy and Spain and covered acute and convalescent phases of COVID-19. The material from the prospective study consisted of cDNA or gDNA derived from T cells, B-cell-depleted T cells, or PBMCs. The dataset comprised deeply sampled blood TCRbeta repertoires from subjects exposed to, actively infected with, or recovered from COVID-19. The repertoires were released in a freely available public database intended as a resource for research on the immune response to SARS-CoV-2. The samples were drawn from the first 160 participants of the ongoing ImmuneRACE study and from 1,254 subjects provided by 6 global collaborators. Nearly every sample came with metadata listing a de-identified subject ID, COVID-19 status, age in years and sex. Where available, HLA class I and class II types were obtained from metadata supplied by the sample provider rather than from assay-based typing.

Whole blood was collected in K2EDTA tubes by collaborating institutions according to the institutions' own protocols. Collaborator samples were shipped for TCRbeta analysis as frozen whole blood, isolated PBMCs, or DNA extracted from either sample type. What the study reported, not specific to this receptor: The amount of clinical and demographic metadata varied by source and participant and was provided uncurated.

In the germline V gene, CDR1 corresponds to MNHNS and CDR2 to SASEGT. The CDR3, cysteine through phenylalanine, is 19 amino acids long. The entry retains the CDR3 DNA only, 57 bases that are in frame from base 1. Trimming removed 3 bases from V and 0 bases from J, leaving 21 bases between the germline ends. TCRbeta CDR3 regions were amplified from genomic DNA by means of the immunoSEQ Assay, a bias-controlled multiplex PCR. Turning to the authors' computational methods: The number of nucleated cells in each sample was estimated by amplification of reference gene primers within the assay. To quantify the absolute abundance of each unique TCRbeta CDR3 rearrangement, sequence reads were collapsed and filtered. For each sample, productive Simpson clonality was calculated as the square root of Simpson's diversity index across productive rearrangements. As stored in TCRdb, this immuneACCESS dataset retains in-frame rearrangements with V and J assigned. A fraction of the clones does not appear; measured against another copy, unresolved V genes explain less than half of the discrepancy, and the remainder lacks a known reason. V and J calls and clone size follow that table, whereas D and trimming were derived from the DNA. The sample table lists 80,000 or so clones, around 81% of them with a count of one. The ten top clones hold roughly two fifths of the sample.

The chain is encoded by TRBV6-1 joined to TRBJ1-5; the D segment could be TRBD1, given 6 matching bases. This receptor was taken from a man older than 75 with acute or convalescent COVID-19. The sample consisted of peripheral blood. The sequenced DNA: TGTGCCAGCAGTGACCAAAGAAAGGGGGAGCGGTATAGCAATCAGCCCCAGCATTTT. The translation is CASSDQRKGERYSNQPQHF.